The rows below give T cell receptor beta chains drawn from one sample of a study of cytomegalovirus exposure and HLA in healthy donors. Here immunoSEQ multiplex PCR was the method, and the copy in TCRdb shows in-frame clones only, minus some. The sample holds tens of thousands of clones, about 80% seen once. Sequenced: PBMCs. These receptors were collected from a woman aged 45-65 years in good health and CMV-seropositive. Each CDR3 is given with its conserved first and last residue. A D gene is named only where the DNA matches it firmly. The listing skips clone size in some rows; elsewhere it reads once, few, many or a size class.

cdr3_aa	cdr3_nt	v_call	d_call	j_call	clone_size
CASSQFGGYDGELFF	TGCGCCAGCAGCCAATTCGGGGGGTATGACGGGGAGCTGTTTTTT	TRBV4-1	TRBD2	TRBJ2-2	-
CASSAPWGADTQYF	TGCGCCAGCAGCGCCCCCTGGGGGGCAGATACGCAGTATTTT	TRBV5-1	-	TRBJ2-3	-
CASDRQSNQPQHF	TGTGCCAGCGACCGACAGTCTAATCAGCCCCAGCATTTT	TRBV19	-	TRBJ1-5	-
CAISDSTSGNTIYF	TGTGCCATCAGTGACAGTACCTCTGGAAACACCATATATTTT	TRBV10-3	-	TRBJ1-3	-
CASSTGAGEYNEQFF	TGTGCCAGCTCCACCGGAGCGGGAGAGTACAATGAGCAGTTCTTC	TRBV18	TRBD2	TRBJ2-1	-
CASSQDTNRGANEKLFF	TGTGCCAGCAGCCAAGATACGAACAGGGGGGCTAATGAAAAACTGTTTTTT	TRBV14	TRBD1	TRBJ1-4	-
CASSIRQGAQNTEAFF	TGTGCCAGCAGCATCAGACAGGGGGCTCAGAACACTGAAGCTTTCTTT	TRBV7-8	TRBD1	TRBJ1-1	-
CAISIKTGQYNEQFF	TGTGCCATCAGCATCAAGACCGGACAGTACAATGAGCAGTTCTTC	TRBV10-3	-	TRBJ2-1	-
CASTPRATGSSSYNEQFF	TGTGCCAGCACCCCAAGGGCGACAGGGTCAAGCTCCTACAATGAGCAGTTCTTC	TRBV14	TRBD1	TRBJ2-1	-
CASSLRLAGGTGELFF	TGCGCCAGCAGCTTAAGACTAGCGGGGGGGACCGGGGAGCTGTTTTTT	TRBV5-1	TRBD2	TRBJ2-2	once
CAWSPGGTDTQYF	TGTGCCTGGAGTCCAGGGGGAACAGATACGCAGTATTTT	TRBV30	TRBD1	TRBJ2-3	-
CASGRGGSDIQYF	TGTGCCAGCGGCCGGGGGGGTTCGGACATTCAGTACTTC	TRBV9	TRBD2	TRBJ2-4	-
CASSLVPDSHYGYTF	TGTGCCAGCAGCTTAGTTCCGGACAGCCACTATGGCTACACCTTC	TRBV7-2	-	TRBJ1-2	-
CATSYRARNTEAFF	TGTGCCACCAGCTACAGGGCTAGGAACACTGAAGCTTTCTTT	TRBV15	-	TRBJ1-1	-
CASSLGLAGDTGELFF	TGTGCCAGCAGCTTAGGGTTGGCGGGAGACACCGGGGAGCTGTTTTTT	TRBV7-9	TRBD2	TRBJ2-2	-
CASSLRLSGTGEDTEAFF	TGTGCCAGCAGCTTACGGTTATCCGGGACAGGGGAGGACACTGAAGCTTTCTTT	TRBV11-3	TRBD1	TRBJ1-1	few
CASSVGTSAFTDTQYF	TGTGCCAGTAGTGTAGGGACTAGCGCCTTCACAGATACGCAGTATTTT	TRBV19	TRBD2	TRBJ2-3	-
CASRGGNTLAGGNNEQFF	TGTGCCAGCAGGGGGGGGAACACACTAGCGGGAGGAAACAATGAGCAGTTCTTC	TRBV11-1	TRBD2	TRBJ2-1	-
CASSPPGDIEAFF	TGTGCCAGCAGCCCCCCCGGGGACATCGAAGCTTTCTTT	TRBV6-6	-	TRBJ1-1	once
CASSIEGQGTDTQYF	TGTGCCAGTAGTATCGAGGGACAGGGCACAGATACGCAGTATTTT	TRBV19	TRBD1	TRBJ2-3	-
CASNSGLHTDTQYF	TGTGCCAGCAATAGCGGGCTTCACACAGATACGCAGTATTTT	TRBV2	TRBD2	TRBJ2-3	-
CASSRGGLLKANTEAFF	TGTGCCAGCAGCCGAGGGGGCCTACTGAAGGCTAACACTGAAGCTTTCTTT	TRBV11-2	TRBD1	TRBJ1-1	-
CASSTRPYSGGTDTQYF	TGTGCCAGCAGCACCCGACCATATAGCGGGGGCACAGATACGCAGTATTTT	TRBV9	TRBD2	TRBJ2-3	-
CAWNPGQGYHEKLFF	TGTGCCTGGAATCCGGGACAGGGTTATCATGAAAAACTGTTTTTT	TRBV30	TRBD1	TRBJ1-4	-
CAWSVQGSQPQHF	TGTGCCTGGAGTGTACAGGGAAGTCAGCCCCAGCATTTT	TRBV30	-	TRBJ1-5	-
CASSIDAGNTEAFF	TGTGCCAGTAGTATAGACGCAGGGAACACTGAAGCTTTCTTT	TRBV19	-	TRBJ1-1	-
CASSSLGQGGKGAYGYTF	TGTGCCAGCAGTTCCCTCGGACAGGGGGGAAAAGGCGCCTATGGCTACACCTTC	TRBV27	TRBD1	TRBJ1-2	-
CASSYSSRQPRYTF	TGTGCCAGCAGTTACTCGAGCAGGCAGCCCCGCTACACCTTC	TRBV6-6	-	TRBJ1-2	-
CASSQAGTDTQYF	TGCGCCAGCAGCCAAGCGGGCACAGATACGCAGTATTTT	TRBV4-1	-	TRBJ2-3	-
CASIPTGGNSPLHF	TGTGCCAGCATCCCGACAGGGGGGAATTCACCCCTCCACTTT	TRBV2	TRBD1	TRBJ1-6	-
CATRAGVVGNQPQHF	TGTGCCACCCGCGCAGGGGTAGTTGGAAATCAGCCCCAGCATTTT	TRBV6-5	-	TRBJ1-5	-
CASSPGQGNEKLFF	TGTGCCAGCTCACCGGGACAGGGTAATGAAAAACTGTTTTTT	TRBV18	TRBD1	TRBJ1-4	-
CASSPGGTDSYNEQFF	TGTGCCAGCAGCCCGGGGGGGACAGACTCCTACAATGAGCAGTTCTTC	TRBV11-3	-	TRBJ2-1	-
CASRTGTGANQPQHF	TGTGCCAGCAGGACCGGGACAGGGGCCAATCAGCCCCAGCATTTT	TRBV27	TRBD1	TRBJ1-5	-
CASSLTGGEETQYF	TGTGCCAGCAGCCTTACAGGGGGCGAGGAGACCCAGTACTTC	TRBV7-3	TRBD1	TRBJ2-5	-
CASSAQGGEFLFF	TGCGCCAGCAGCGCTCAGGGCGGCGAATTTCTGTTTTTT	TRBV5-1	-	TRBJ1-4	few
CASSYGGNGYTF	TGTGCCAGCAGTTACGGAGGGAATGGCTACACCTTC	TRBV6-4	-	TRBJ1-2	-
CASSYRGAGTQYF	TGTGCCAGCAGTTACAGGGGTGCAGGTACGCAGTATTTT	TRBV6-5	-	TRBJ2-3	-
CASSPDRKNTEAFF	TGTGCCAGCTCACCGGACAGAAAGAACACTGAAGCTTTCTTT	TRBV18	-	TRBJ1-1	-
CASTEPGKNEQFF	TGTGCCAGCACCGAACCAGGCAAAAATGAGCAGTTCTTC	TRBV28	-	TRBJ2-1	-
CASSLLGGSGANVLTF	TGTGCCAGCAGTTTATTGGGGGGCTCTGGGGCCAACGTCCTGACTTTC	TRBV28	-	TRBJ2-6	-
CASSPNRGFNNEQFF	TGTGCCAGCAGTCCAAACAGGGGCTTCAACAATGAGCAGTTCTTC	TRBV27	TRBD1	TRBJ2-1	-
CASSRRLALGADTQYF	TGTGCCAGCAGCCGACGACTAGCTCTGGGTGCAGATACGCAGTATTTT	TRBV7-2	TRBD2	TRBJ2-3	-
CASIPWGGSTEAFF	TGTGCCAGCATCCCTTGGGGGGGGAGCACTGAAGCTTTCTTT	TRBV6-5	-	TRBJ1-1	-
CASSSQGDYGYTF	TGTGCCAGCAGTTCACAGGGTGACTATGGCTACACCTTC	TRBV16	-	TRBJ1-2	few
CAWSGWEAGNYEQYF	TGTGCCTGGAGTGGGTGGGAGGCAGGGAACTACGAGCAGTACTTC	TRBV30	-	TRBJ2-7	-
CASSLWVLANQPQHF	TGTGCCAGCAGCTTATGGGTACTAGCAAATCAGCCCCAGCATTTT	TRBV7-8	-	TRBJ1-5	-
CASSLDQGGSRVTGELFF	TGTGCCAGCAGCTTAGATCAGGGCGGCAGCAGAGTCACCGGGGAGCTGTTTTTT	TRBV11-3	-	TRBJ2-2	-
CASSPGTGASYNEQFF	TGTGCCAGCAGCCCGGGTACTGGGGCTTCCTACAATGAGCAGTTCTTC	TRBV7-9	-	TRBJ2-1	-
CSVDGFYLAGGWDTQYF	TGCAGCGTTGACGGCTTCTATCTAGCGGGAGGATGGGATACGCAGTATTTT	TRBV29-1	TRBD2	TRBJ2-3	-
CASSFPGQGFHEQFF	TGTGCCAGTAGCTTTCCGGGACAGGGGTTCCATGAGCAGTTCTTC	TRBV19	TRBD1	TRBJ2-1	-
CASSGTRAYNEQFF	TGTGCCAGCAGTGGTACTAGGGCCTACAATGAGCAGTTCTTC	TRBV2	-	TRBJ2-1	-
CASRDFGIQPQHF	TGCGCCAGCAGAGACTTCGGCATTCAGCCCCAGCATTTT	TRBV10-2	-	TRBJ1-5	-
CASSMFTGLSGELFF	TGTGCCAGTAGTATGTTCACAGGGTTATCCGGGGAGCTGTTTTTT	TRBV19	-	TRBJ2-2	-
CASGLGGTGGEGYTF	TGTGCTAGTGGTTTGGGCGGGACAGGGGGCGAGGGCTACACCTTC	TRBV12-5	TRBD1	TRBJ1-2	once
CATKDRGRETQYF	TGTGCCACCAAGGACAGGGGAAGGGAGACCCAGTACTTC	TRBV19	TRBD1	TRBJ2-5	-
CASSLLAGGSSTDTQYF	TGTGCCAGCTCACTCTTAGCGGGGGGCAGTAGCACAGATACGCAGTATTTT	TRBV18	TRBD2	TRBJ2-3	-
CASTGSTDTQYF	TGTGCCAGCACGGGGAGCACAGATACGCAGTATTTT	TRBV6-1	-	TRBJ2-3	once
CASSQDGGGEAFF	TGTGCCAGCAGCCAAGATGGCGGGGGTGAAGCTTTCTTT	TRBV4-2	-	TRBJ1-1	once
CASSSPRDRPLFGYGYTF	TGTGCCAGCAGCAGCCCCCGGGACAGGCCTCTTTTTGGCTATGGCTACACCTTC	TRBV21-1	-	TRBJ1-2	-